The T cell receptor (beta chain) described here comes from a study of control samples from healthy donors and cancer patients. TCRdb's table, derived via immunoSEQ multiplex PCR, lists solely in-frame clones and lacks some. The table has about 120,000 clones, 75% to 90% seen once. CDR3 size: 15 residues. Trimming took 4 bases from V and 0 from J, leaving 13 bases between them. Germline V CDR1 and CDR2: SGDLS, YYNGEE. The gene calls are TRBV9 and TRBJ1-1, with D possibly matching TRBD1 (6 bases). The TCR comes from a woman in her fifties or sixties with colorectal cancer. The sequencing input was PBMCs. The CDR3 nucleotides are TGTGCCAGCAGCCCCCGACAGGAAATGAACACTGAAGCTTTCTTT. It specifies CASSPRQEMNTEAFF.